This TCR beta chain was identified in a study of regulatory T cells in long-lasting Graves disease. The V gene lost 2 bases and the J gene lost 2 bases, with 11 bases spanning the gap. Germline CDR1 reads WSHSY; CDR2 reads SAAADI. The CDR3 covers 15 residues. The time point here: newly diagnosed GD, antithyroid drugs for less than 3 months. RNA extracted from PBMCs served as the sequencing template. Patients all came to the study from an endocrinology department in Xi'an, China. HTBI primers from iRepertoire and Arm-PCR of CDR3 regions yielded the TCR beta libraries. TCRdb reprocessed the multiplex PCR reads with MiXCR, giving one entry per CDR3 protein. The sample has more than 300,000 distinct CDR3 sequences; under 20% are singletons. This clonotype was observed many times. These data also featured in a second study, about T cells in Graves' hyperthyroidism and ophthalmopathy. Per that paper: Diagnostic decisions used clinical symptoms, serum thyroxine and TRAb, thyroid ultrasound and orbital computed tomography.

The source of this sequence is a woman under 30 with Graves disease. The sample was peripheral blood mononuclear cells (PBMCs), taken at new diagnosis, from a patient treated with antithyroid drugs. This chain uses TRBV10-2 with TRBJ2-3, with D perhaps assigned TRBD1 or TRBD2 (5 bases each). The CDR3: CASSELGGITDTQYF. The CDR3 nucleotides are TGCGCCAGCAGTGAGCTTGGGGGAATCACAGATACGCAGTATTTT.